This T cell receptor beta chain was sequenced during a study of blood T cell repertoires in COVID-19. Germline trimming cut 0 bases from V and 9 bases from J; bases unmatched to any gene: 4. The CDR3 runs to 13 residues. Germline-derived CDR1 and CDR2 are SGDLS and YYNGEE. The repertoire was sequenced with immunoSEQ multiplex PCR; TCRdb's copy has only in-frame clones and lacks some. The data contain roughly 500,000 clones, more than 75% of them singletons. Participant ages covered 18 to 89 years across 24 US areas. Participants' own reports of clinical history determined their cohort assignment. Two negative PCRs, clearance, or symptom resolution had been documented for recovered Cohort 3 donors.

Specimen: PBMCs or T cells enriched from blood (not recorded which). This sequence originates from a woman aged 40-49 years who had recovered from COVID-19. The V gene is TRBV9, the J gene TRBJ1-1; 8 bases match TRBD1. CDR3 loop: CASSVVGTGKAFF. In DNA, the CDR3 is TGTGCCAGCAGCGTAGTCGGGACAGGTAAAGCTTTCTTT.